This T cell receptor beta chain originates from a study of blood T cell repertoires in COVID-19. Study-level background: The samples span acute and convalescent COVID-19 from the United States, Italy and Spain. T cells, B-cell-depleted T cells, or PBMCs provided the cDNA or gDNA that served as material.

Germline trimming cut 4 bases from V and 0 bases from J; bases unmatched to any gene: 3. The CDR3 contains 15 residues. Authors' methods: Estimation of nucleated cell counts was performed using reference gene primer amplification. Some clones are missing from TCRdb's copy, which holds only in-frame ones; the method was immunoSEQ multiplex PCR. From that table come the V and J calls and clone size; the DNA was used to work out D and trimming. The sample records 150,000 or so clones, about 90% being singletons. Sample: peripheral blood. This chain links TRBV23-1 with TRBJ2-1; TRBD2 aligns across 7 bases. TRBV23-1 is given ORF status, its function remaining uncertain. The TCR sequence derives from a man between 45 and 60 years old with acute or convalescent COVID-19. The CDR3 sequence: CASSRGGLSYNEQFF. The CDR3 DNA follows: TGCGCCAGCAGTCGCGGGGGACTCTCCTACAATGAGCAGTTCTTC.